This T cell receptor (beta chain) was recorded in a study of OX40 agonist ivuxolimab in advanced cancers. Study information: A male proportion of around 86% was recorded, with mean age roughly 60 years and range roughly 23 to 90.

Germline assignment: CDR1 MNHNS and CDR2 SASEGT. V was pared by 1 base and J by 8 bases, with 14 bases between. The length of the CDR3 is 14 residues. Points from the study as a whole: In the 0.1-3.0 mg/kg groups, partial responders showed among the lowest expansion. Low normalized T-cell clonal expansion was also seen in some nonresponders. Researchers did not determine the expanded peripheral T cells' antigen specificity.

This clone showed up just once. As yet, its antigen is unknown. TCRdb keeps only in-frame clones here, not all; method: immunoSEQ multiplex PCR. Among 55,000 to 70,000 clones listed, 84% were seen once. This TCR was sampled from an adult with an advanced solid tumor such as melanoma, head and neck, liver or kidney cancer. J is TRBJ1-1 and V is TRBV6-1; D might be TRBD1 (6 bases). Sample: CD4+ or CD8+ T cells sorted from blood, taken in a trial of the OX40 agonist ivuxolimab. The CDR3 DNA reads as TGTGCCAGCAGTGAAGATAGACAGGTGAGAGAAGCTTTCTTT. It is translated as CASSEDRQVREAFF.